One and the same sample provided the 14 T cell receptor beta chains below, sequenced in a study of CD8 T cells in Susac syndrome. Random hexamers were used to reverse transcribe an amount of about 0.45 to 1 ug RNA. TCRdb re-analysed the immunoSEQ multiplex PCR reads in MiXCR, keeping a single row per CDR3 protein. Here the sample spans about 300,000 distinct CDR3 sequences, about nine tenths being singletons. The sample was CD8+ T cells from PBMCs. The receptors were gathered from a human donor with multiple sclerosis.

The chain links TRBV6-2 or TRBV6-3 to TRBJ2-7; 7 bases are shared with TRBD2. The germline V gene has CDR1 MNHEY and CDR2 SVGEGT. This CDR3 is 13 amino acids long. Trimming took 4 bases from V and 2 from J; bases not matched to a gene: 2. For the CDR3, the DNA is TGTGCCAGCAGTTCTAGCGGCCCCTACGAGCAGTACTTC. Translating it yields CASSSSGPYEQYF.

The chain is built from TRBV4-1 and TRBJ1-2, with a weak D call TRBD1 (5 bases). V was cut by 4 bases and J by 0 bases, with 15 bases left in between. CDR3 length equals 16 residues. Germline V gives CDR1 MGHRA, CDR2 YSYEKL. CDR3: CASSLAGHVANYGYTF. CDR3 in DNA: TGCGCCAGCAGCCTAGCCGGACACGTAGCTAACTATGGCTACACCTTC.

The gene calls are TRBV6-5 and TRBJ2-2, with 10 bases aligning to TRBD1. CDR3 length: 14 residues. V shed 2 bases and J 6 bases; nucleotides not matched to a gene: 0. CDR1 is MNHEY, CDR2 SVGAGI, per germline. CDR3 protein: CASSYGTGAGELFF. As DNA, the CDR3 is TGTGCCAGCAGTTACGGGACAGGGGCCGGGGAGCTGTTTTTT.

V gene TRBV2 combines with J gene TRBJ2-7; TRBD1 agrees at 8 bases. CDR1 and CDR2 from the germline V gene are SNHLY and FYNNEI. The V gene end was trimmed by 8 bases and the J gene end by 3 bases; junction bases not matched to a gene: 9. This CDR3 region has 14 residues. CDR3 sequence reads: CASFSGTGLYEQYF. The CDR3 nucleotides read TGTGCCAGCTTTTCCGGGACAGGCCTCTACGAGCAGTACTTC.

This rearrangement joins TRBV6-2 or TRBV6-3 to TRBJ2-2, with D perhaps matching TRBD2 (6 bases). This CDR3 contains 17 residues. Germline V CDR1 and CDR2: MNHEY, SVGEGT. The V end lost 2 bases, the J end lost 0 bases, and 13 bases lay between the germline ends. The CDR3 sequence: CASSYPGGVANTGELFF. The DNA for the CDR3 is TGTGCCAGCAGTTACCCCGGGGGTGTCGCGAACACCGGGGAGCTGTTTTTT.

Here the CDR3 reads CASQKTGNYGYTF. The CDR3 DNA sequence: TGTGCCAGCCAGAAGACAGGGAACTATGGCTACACCTTC. The chain has TRBV19 and TRBJ1-2; the match to TRBD1 covers 7 bases. Germline V lookup: CDR1 LNHDA, CDR2 SQIVND (reference sequence). Trimming at V came to 9 bases and at J to 2 bases, leaving 6 bases not matched to a gene. This CDR3 contains 13 residues.

The CDR3 loop is CASSETAGGGYEQFF. DNA of the CDR3: TGCGCCAGCAGCGAGACGGCGGGAGGAGGATATGAGCAGTTCTTC. The chain couples TRBV5-1 to TRBJ2-1; 8 bases agree with TRBD2. The germline gives CDR1 SGHRS, CDR2 YFSETQ. The CDR3 has 15 residues. V was pared by 4 bases and J by 8 bases, with 11 bases of the junction left unmatched.

This sequence joins TRBV28 and TRBJ1-2; 9 nucleotides match TRBD1. The germline V gene encodes CDR1 MDHEN and CDR2 SYDVKM. The V segment lost 5 bases and the J segment 4 bases; nucleotides outside the gene matches: 5. The CDR3 contains 14 residues. CDR3 in amino acids: CASSPGTGSYGYTF. DNA of the CDR3: TGTGCCAGCAGTCCCGGGACAGGGTCCTATGGCTACACCTTC.

This clonotype appeared a few times. This rearrangement joins TRBV6-1 to TRBJ1-2; no definite D call. V lost 5 bases and J lost 8, with 18 bases in between. Germline assignment: CDR1 MNHNS and CDR2 SASEGT. CDR3 length: 14 residues. CDR3 nucleotide sequence: TGTGCCAGCAGTTACACTCTGAAAGATCTGGGCTACACCTTC. Its translation: CASSYTLKDLGYTF.

The chain combines TRBV9 with TRBJ2-1, with TRBD1 identical over 7 bases. CDR3 length: 14 residues. Germline values: CDR1 SGDLS, CDR2 YYNGEE. V was pared by 5 bases and J by 1 base, with 3 bases of the junction left unmatched. The CDR3 DNA sequence: TGTGCCAGCAGTCCGGGACAGTCCTACAATGAGCAGTTCTTC. It specifies CASSPGQSYNEQFF.

This clonotype has a single count. V is TRBV7-6 and J is TRBJ2-7; perhaps TRBD1 as D (5 bases). The CDR3 is 13 residues long. Germline CDR1 reads SGHVS; CDR2 reads FNYEAQ. V was clipped by 5 bases and J by 3 bases, with 11 bases between them. The DNA of the CDR3 is TGTGCCAGCAGCCACATCACAGGCTACGAGCAGTACTTC. Amino acid sequence: CASSHITGYEQYF.

The chain combines TRBV30 with TRBJ1-3; possibly TRBD1 for D (5 bases). This CDR3 is 14 amino acids long. Germline CDR1 GTSNPN, CDR2 SVGIG (reference sequence). The germline V and J ends were trimmed by 2 bases and 4 bases, with 12 bases remaining between them. CDR3 loop: CAWSYGGKGNTIYF. The CDR3 region has the DNA TGTGCCTGGAGTTACGGGGGGAAAGGAAACACCATATATTTT. The entire variable domain, with the rest obtained from reference TRBV30 and TRBJ1-3, is as follows: SQTIHQWPATLVQPVGSPLSLECTVEGTSNPNLYWYRQAAGRGLQLLFYSVGIGQISSEVPQNLSASRPQDRQFILSSKKLLLSDSGFYLCAWSYGGKGNTIYFGEGSWLTVV.

V usage is TRBV5-5 and J usage is TRBJ1-6, with a weak D call TRBD1 (5 bases). Germline V gene data show CDR1 as SGHKS and CDR2 as YYEKEE (reference sequence). This CDR3 is 17 amino acids long. Trimming took off 4 bases at V and 3 bases at J, with 17 bases between the two ends. As DNA, the CDR3 is TGTGCCAGCAGCGGGCAGATCAGGGTTTTCTATAATTCACCCCTCCACTTT. Translation gives CASSGQIRVFYNSPLHF.

This chain links TRBV2 with TRBJ2-1; 8 bases line up with TRBD2. The CDR3 runs to 19 residues. Germline CDR1 reads SNHLY; CDR2 reads FYNNEI. Losses at the gene ends were 2 bases for V and 2 bases for J; bases not matched to a gene: 14. CDR3 sequence (DNA): TGTGCCAGCAGTGAACGGCGGGGGGTACTAGGAGGAACCTACAATGAGCAGTTCTTC. Protein sequence: CASSERRGVLGGTYNEQFF.